This T cell receptor (beta chain) was identified in a study of cytomegalovirus exposure and HLA in healthy donors. Trimming took 1 base from V and 5 from J, leaving 8 bases between them. Germline V lookup: CDR1 LNHDA, CDR2 SQIVND (reference sequence). The CDR3 loop spans 13 amino acids. A word on this clone: The antigen remains undetermined.

PCR amplification relied on 60 Vbeta primers (plus 13 Jbeta primers). Clones were read by immunoSEQ multiplex PCR, and TCRdb kept only the in-frame ones, dropping some. The sample has around 99,000 clones; roughly 71% are singletons. Notes on the study in general: Productive status was seen about 90% or about 30% of the time for most TCR beta V segments in an earlier analysis. Among TCR beta chains, those listed as cytomegalovirus-associated numbered some 160. What was likely a sequencing artifact was a cluster of highly shared sequence variants.

The gene calls are TRBV19 and TRBJ1-2; D is unclear. Sequencing was performed on PBMCs. This TCR was recovered from a woman aged 70-85 years in good health and CMV-seropositive. Written as DNA, the CDR3 is TGTGCCAGTAGTATAGGGCATAAATATGGCTACACCTTC. Protein sequence: CASSIGHKYGYTF.